A selection of T cell receptor beta chains follows, all from one sample in a study of Graves' ophthalmopathy and Graves' hyperthyroidism. TCRdb reanalysed the multiplex PCR reads using MiXCR and keeps one entry per CDR3 protein. The table has roughly 700,000 distinct CDR3 sequences, 40% seen once. The sample comprised peripheral blood. Every receptor here comes from an adult man with Graves' ophthalmopathy. Each CDR3 is given with its conserved first and last residue.

TRBV10-3	TRBJ1-2	CAISGTQQAEGYTF
TRBV6-2/TRBV6-3	TRBJ1-5	CASTRRGVGQPQHF
TRBV7-7	TRBJ1-1	CASSPLQGKTEASF
TRBV12-3/TRBV12-4	TRBJ1-3	CASSPHRIRNTIYF
TRBV5-4	TRBJ1-1	CASSPEVVMNTEAFF
TRBV20-1	TRBJ2-2	CSASMWRGGELFF
TRBV12-3/TRBV12-4	TRBJ2-3	CATSDRDFTDTQYF
TRBV9	TRBJ2-7	CASSVGQGAHNEQYF
TRBV9	TRBJ2-7	CASSRDGAREQYF
TRBV19	TRBJ1-2	CASSLGTGANDYGYTF
TRBV29-1	TRBJ1-1	CSVEEGRRNTEAFF
TRBV29-1	TRBJ1-1	CSSPPKTANTEAFF
TRBV11-1	TRBJ2-2	CASSPPGQSHWELFF
TRBV12-3/TRBV12-4	TRBJ2-1	CASSKRDTTYNEQFF
TRBV10-3	TRBJ1-6	CAISYRGDFGSPLHF
TRBV4-2	TRBJ2-7	CASSSLGSSYEQYF
TRBV7-9	TRBJ1-2	CASSLQGGYTF
TRBV10-2	TRBJ1-2	CASSYAGLGYGYTF
TRBV25-1	TRBJ1-1	CASSDQGQGRAEAFF
TRBV2	TRBJ2-2	CASRETRTGRTGELFF
TRBV7-6	TRBJ1-5	CASTQGIENQPQHF
TRBV7-9	TRBJ1-5	CASSLGERGNQPQHF
TRBV7-2	TRBJ2-7	CASSQPTGLRVFEQYF
TRBV6-6	TRBJ1-1	CASSYRQGTEAFF
TRBV6-6	TRBJ2-7	CASSELADGSYEQYF
TRBV7-2	TRBJ2-6	CASSLASWGASGANVLTF
TRBV2	TRBJ1-2	CASSDPGQMNYGYTF
TRBV7-9	TRBJ1-1	CASSQDIRGRGTEAFF
TRBV24-1	TRBJ1-1	CASSSTGAQNTEAFF
TRBV5-1	TRBJ1-6	CASSYTGTANSPLHF
TRBV25-1	TRBJ2-5	CASTPQGRETQYF
TRBV11-2	TRBJ1-3	CASSSRGPNTIYF
TRBV7-9	TRBJ1-5	CASSQQLNQPQHF
TRBV14	TRBJ2-2	CASSQGTGGIGELFF
TRBV6-6	TRBJ1-1	CASRPDRSNTEAFF
TRBV10-3	TRBJ1-2	CASSPGGTGYGYTF
TRBV7-9	TRBJ2-7	CASSRAEGSYEQYF
TRBV20-1	TRBJ2-6	CSARGTGGDSGANVLTF
TRBV7-9	TRBJ2-5	CASNPIGQETQYF
TRBV7-6	TRBJ2-7	CASSLGGLAGAEQYF
TRBV15	TRBJ1-6	CAPGPYNSPLHF
TRBV20-1	TRBJ2-2	CSARDLARGTGELFF
TRBV7-8	TRBJ2-5	CASSLVGLAVETQYF
TRBV25-1	TRBJ1-5	CASRSSGQKNQPQHF
TRBV5-4	TRBJ1-2	CASSSQDRGQGGYTF
TRBV29-1	TRBJ1-2	CSAPDPRNYGYTF
TRBV12-3/TRBV12-4	TRBJ2-6	CASLRAGGSTGANVLTF
TRBV10-3	TRBJ1-5	CASSYSGGQSNQPQHF
TRBV14	TRBJ1-2	CASSQVGYYGYTF
TRBV20-1	TRBJ2-7	CSARGGAWYF
TRBV24-1	TRBJ1-5	CASRSFGQGLQPQHF
TRBV11-1	TRBJ1-6	CASRYRQGDNSPLHF
TRBV10-3	TRBJ1-6	CASSVDTSYNSPLHF
TRBV7-9	TRBJ1-1	CASSPAVRPEAFF
TRBV15	TRBJ1-5	CATSRAPSRNNQPQHF